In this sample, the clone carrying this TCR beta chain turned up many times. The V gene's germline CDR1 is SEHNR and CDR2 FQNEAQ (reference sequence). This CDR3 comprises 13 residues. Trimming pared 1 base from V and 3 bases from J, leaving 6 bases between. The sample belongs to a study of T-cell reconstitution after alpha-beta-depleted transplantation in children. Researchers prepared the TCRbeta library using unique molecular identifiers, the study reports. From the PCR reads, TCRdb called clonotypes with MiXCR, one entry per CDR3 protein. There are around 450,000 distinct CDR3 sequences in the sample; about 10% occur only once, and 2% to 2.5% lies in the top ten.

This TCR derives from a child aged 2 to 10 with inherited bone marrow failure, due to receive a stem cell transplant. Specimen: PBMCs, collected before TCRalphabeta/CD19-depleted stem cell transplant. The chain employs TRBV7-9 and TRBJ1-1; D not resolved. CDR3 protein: CASSLGPDTEAFF. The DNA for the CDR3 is TGTGCCAGCAGCTTAGGGCCGGACACTGAAGCTTTCTTT.